Listed below are T cell receptor beta chains from one sample, sequenced in a study of T cell responses to AZD1222 COVID-19 vaccine. Profiled with immunoSEQ multiplex PCR; TCRdb holds only in-frame clones, not every one. The table includes about 150,000 clones, around 90% detected once. The sample here was peripheral blood, taken 28 days after the second AZD1222 dose. The receptor source for this set is an adult who received the AZD1222 COVID-19 vaccine. CDR3s include the opening cysteine and the closing phenylalanine or tryptophan. The D gene is left open where the match is weak. Size tells how often a clone was seen (once, few, many) or the class of an expanded clone, and some rows leave it out.

NA,TRBJ1-1,TRBV3-1/TRBV3-2,NA,CASSQAGGYTEAFF,TGTGCCAGCAGCCAAGCGGGGGGATACACTGAAGCTTTCTTT
NA,TRBJ2-5,TRBV11-2,NA,CASSLSQSNQETQYF,TGTGCCAGCAGCCTAAGTCAGAGTAATCAAGAGACCCAGTACTTC
NA,TRBJ2-5,TRBV5-1,NA,CASSLGNPQGTQYF,TGCGCCAGCAGCTTGGGAAATCCCCAAGGGACCCAGTACTTC
TRBD2,TRBJ2-2,TRBV7-6,NA,CASSPRLAGDTGELFF,TGTGCCAGCAGCCCCCGACTAGCGGGAGACACCGGGGAGCTGTTTTTT
NA,TRBJ1-2,TRBV19,NA,CASSIDRAFSGYTF,TGTGCCAGTAGTATAGATCGAGCCTTCAGTGGCTACACCTTC
NA,TRBJ2-1,TRBV6-5,NA,CASSYGRAQFF,TGTGCCAGCAGTTACGGTAGGGCGCAGTTCTTC
TRBD1,TRBJ1-5,TRBV6-1,NA,CASSEAGDRARQPQHF,TGTGCCAGCAGTGAAGCGGGGGACAGGGCTCGCCAGCCCCAGCATTTT
NA,TRBJ2-5,TRBV2,NA,CASSEGRSSYQETQYF,TGTGCCAGCAGTGAAGGGCGGTCTAGCTACCAAGAGACCCAGTACTTC
NA,TRBJ1-5,TRBV28,few,CASSLRRYYGGRVNNQPQHF,TGTGCCAGCAGTTTGAGGAGGTATTATGGGGGGCGAGTTAACAATCAGCCCCAGCATTTT
NA,TRBJ2-5,TRBV12-3/TRBV12-4,few,CASSLSQGETQYF,TGTGCCAGCAGTTTAAGCCAGGGGGAGACCCAGTACTTC
TRBD2,TRBJ2-1,TRBV6-5,NA,CASSSPGLALNEQFF,TGTGCCAGCAGTTCCCCGGGACTAGCGTTAAATGAGCAGTTCTTC
NA,TRBJ2-3,TRBV19,NA,CASSVPTGPSGGTQYF,TGTGCCAGTAGCGTTCCGACAGGTCCCTCTGGGGGTACGCAGTATTTT
NA,TRBJ1-2,TRBV5-6,NA,CASSSVARGRWGYGYTF,TGTGCCAGCAGCTCCGTAGCGCGGGGGCGCTGGGGCTATGGCTACACCTTC
NA,TRBJ1-2,TRBV4-1,NA,CASSQEKANYGYTF,TGCGCCAGCAGCCAAGAGAAAGCTAACTATGGCTACACCTTC
TRBD2,TRBJ2-3,TRBV5-6,NA,CASSPLAGGPGTDTQYF,TGTGCCAGCAGCCCACTAGCGGGGGGGCCGGGGACAGATACGCAGTATTTT
NA,TRBJ1-5,TRBV6-6,once,CASSYSGGNQPQHF,TGTGCCAGCAGTTACTCCGGAGGCAATCAGCCCCAGCATTTT
NA,TRBJ2-1,TRBV5-4,NA,CASTLIRDLHNEQFF,TGTGCCAGCACCCTAATCCGGGACTTACACAATGAGCAGTTCTTC
TRBD1,TRBJ2-5,TRBV27,NA,CASRVQGRETQYF,TGTGCCAGCAGGGTACAGGGGCGAGAGACCCAGTACTTC
NA,TRBJ2-2,TRBV2,NA,CASSEDILDTGELFF,TGTGCCAGCAGTGAGGACATCCTCGACACCGGGGAGCTGTTTTTT
NA,TRBJ2-7,TRBV19,NA,CATRGTSLGGSEQYF,TGTGCCACCCGGGGAACCTCCCTGGGGGGCTCCGAGCAGTACTTC
NA,TRBJ1-3,TRBV6-5,NA,CASKAVGSGNTIYF,TGTGCCAGCAAAGCGGTTGGATCTGGAAACACCATATATTTT
NA,TRBJ2-1,TRBV4-2,NA,CASSQELLPGGGNNEQFF,TGTGCCAGCAGCCAAGAGCTCCTACCAGGGGGGGGGAACAATGAGCAGTTCTTC